This T cell receptor (beta chain) was sequenced for a study of cytomegalovirus exposure and HLA in healthy donors. The wider study: Approximately 190 million T cells yielded 120 million or so unique TCR beta sequences, as an earlier analysis found.

The study's findings and limits: The later analysis indicated that the majority of CMV-associated TCR beta chains appeared HLA-restricted.

Regarding this clone: The antigen remains unidentified.

PCR was performed using 60 Vbeta and 13 Jbeta primers. Sequencing used immunoSEQ multiplex PCR; TCRdb keeps in-frame clones, though not all of them. This table holds about 160,000 clones, roughly 70% found once. The CDR3 is 12 residues long. Germline V lookup: CDR1 SGHDN, CDR2 FVKESK. The V and J ends lost 4 bases and 8 bases, in that order; junction bases with no gene match: 3. The specimen sequenced was PBMCs. V usage is TRBV14 and J usage is TRBJ1-1; TRBD1 aligns across 8 bases. The receptor was derived from a woman aged 45-60 years in good health and CMV-seropositive. For the CDR3, the DNA is TGTGCCAGCAGCCGACAGGGGCTCGAAGCTTTCTTT. Encoded protein: CASSRQGLEAFF. The full variable domain, completed using reference TRBV14 and TRBJ1-1, is EAGVTQFPSHSVIEKGQTVTLRCDPISGHDNLYWYRRVMGKEIKFLLHFVKESKQDESGMPNNRFLAERTGGTYSTLKVQPAELEDSGVYFCASSRQGLEAFFGQGTRLTVV.